The 16 T cell receptor beta chains presented below share a single source sample, sequenced in a study of blood T cell repertoires in COVID-19 (dated by TCRdb to the early 2020s). Receptors were amplified or captured by the immunoSEQ multiplex PCR assay. Entries here come from immuneACCESS through TCRdb and include only in-frame sequences with V and J called. Some clones fail to appear in such tables; in the studies checked, an unresolved V gene covers under half of the shortfall, and the cause of the remainder is unknown. A total of hundreds of thousands of clones appear in this sample, 75% to 85% of them only once. 7.5% of the sample belongs to the ten largest clones. The material sequenced was peripheral blood. These receptors originate from a woman older than 75 with COVID-19, enrolled during active disease.

The chain carries TRBV6-1 and TRBJ2-2, with 11 bases matching TRBD2. V trimming: 2 bases; J trimming: 2 bases; junction bases outside the gene matches: 7. This CDR3 contains 18 residues. Germline V gene sequence: CDR1 MNHNS, CDR2 SASEGT. The CDR3 reads CASSERFLAGGNTGELFF. The CDR3 DNA reads as TGTGCCAGCAGTGAAAGGTTCCTAGCGGGAGGTAACACCGGGGAGCTGTTTTTT.

The rearrangement links TRBV10-3 to TRBJ2-3, with D perhaps matching TRBD1 (6 bases). CDR1 ENHRY and CDR2 SYGVKD come from the germline V gene. Trimming cost V 2 bases and J 4 bases, with 10 bases left between them. The CDR3 sequence is 14 residues long. CDR3 loop: CAISEEDSPDTQYF. The CDR3 DNA sequence: TGTGCCATCAGTGAGGAGGACAGTCCAGATACGCAGTATTTT.

In its sample, this clone was seen once. This rearrangement joins TRBV7-2 to TRBJ1-2; 7 bases line up with TRBD1. V was clipped by 3 bases and J by 8 bases; unmatched bases: 6. From germline, CDR1 is SGHTA and CDR2 FQGNSA. The CDR3 spans 13 residues. The CDR3 DNA is TGTGCCAGCAGCTTCTCGACAGGGAGCGGCTACACCTTC. Translating gives CASSFSTGSGYTF.

The sample holds one count of this clone. This rearrangement joins TRBV19 to TRBJ2-7; a weak D match, TRBD1 (6 bases). This CDR3 comprises 12 residues. V shed 7 bases and J shed 2 bases, with 9 bases lying between them. From germline, CDR1 is LNHDA and CDR2 SQIVND (reference sequence). DNA of the CDR3: TGTGCCAGTAAGGACAGAGCCTACGAGCAGTACTTC. It yields the protein CASKDRAYEQYF.

This sequence joins TRBV5-5 and TRBJ2-3, with TRBD2 matching 10 bases. The J segment lost 4 bases and the V segment lost 4 bases, leaving 0 bases of the junction unmatched. Looked up from germline, CDR1 is SGHKS and CDR2 is YYEKEE (reference sequence). The CDR3 sequence is 13 residues long. The CDR3: CASSLAGADTQYF. In DNA form, the CDR3 reads TGTGCCAGCAGCCTAGCGGGAGCAGATACGCAGTATTTT.

This chain uses TRBV19 with TRBJ2-3; 9 bases align to TRBD2. The CDR3 totals 17 residues. Germline CDR1 is LNHDA and CDR2 is SQIVND (reference sequence). Trimming took 0 bases from V and 2 from J; bases not matched to a gene: 6. The CDR3 loop is CASSIDILAGFTDTQYF. CDR3 DNA sequence: TGTGCCAGTAGTATAGACATACTAGCGGGCTTCACAGATACGCAGTATTTT.

This clone showed up just a few times. This chain joins TRBV5-8 and TRBJ1-1; tentative D call: TRBD1 (5 bases). From germline, CDR1 is SGHTS and CDR2 YDEGEE. This CDR3 has 12 amino acids. Trimming removed 4 bases at V and 10 bases at J, with 14 bases between. The CDR3 DNA follows: TGTGCCAGCAGCCCTCGACAGCCGGTAGCTTTCTTT. As protein: CASSPRQPVAFF.

The chain combines TRBV3-1 (or the pseudogene TRBV3-2) with TRBJ2-1, with D possibly matching TRBD1 (6 bases). Germline V lookup: CDR1 LGHDT, CDR2 YNNKEL (reference sequence). The CDR3 contains 15 residues. Trimming took off 2 bases at V and 3 bases at J, with 11 bases between the two ends. The CDR3 coding sequence is TGTGCCAGCAGCCAATGGGGGCGCTTCTACAATGAGCAGTTCTTC. Translating gives CASSQWGRFYNEQFF.

This chain's CDR3 is CASSTNTGFGGYTF. The CDR3 coding sequence is TGTGCCAGTAGTACCAACACAGGGTTTGGTGGCTACACCTTC. J is TRBJ1-2 and V is TRBV19, with D perhaps TRBD1 (6 bases). Germline V gene data show CDR1 as LNHDA and CDR2 as SQIVND (reference sequence). V shed 4 bases and J shed 7 bases, with 16 bases lying between them. The CDR3 has 14 amino acids. Supplemented by reference TRBV19 and TRBJ1-2, the full variable domain reads DGGITQSPKYLFRKEGQNVTLSCEQNLNHDAMYWYRQDPGQGLRLIYYSQIVNDFQKGDIAEGYSVSREKKESFPLTVTSAQKNPTAFYLCASSTNTGFGGYTFGSGTRLTVV.

The CDR3 DNA sequence: TGTGCCAGCAGACTAGCTAGGGTAGATACGCAGTATTTT. This gives the protein CASRLARVDTQYF. The rearrangement joins TRBV6-5 to TRBJ2-3; a weak D match, TRBD2 (6 bases). The CDR3 extends over 13 amino acids. Trimming took 6 bases from V and 5 from J, leaving 12 bases between them. Germline CDR1 is MNHEY and CDR2 is SVGAGI.

This chain links TRBV5-5 with TRBJ1-4; the D gene is possibly TRBD1 (5 bases). Germline CDR1 and CDR2: SGHKS and YYEKEE (reference sequence). The CDR3 sequence is 16 residues long. V was cut by 4 bases and J by 8 bases, with 21 bases left in between. Here the CDR3 DNA reads TGTGCCAGCAGCACCCCGACTAGGCCGGGGGGGGAAAAACTGTTTTTT. Translating gives CASSTPTRPGGEKLFF.

The rearrangement links TRBV7-2 to TRBJ2-1; no reliable D call. CDR1 is SGHTA and CDR2 is FQGNSA in the germline V gene. CDR3 length equals 13 residues. Trimming shortened V by 5 bases and J by 5 bases, and 10 bases separated the two germline ends. CDR3 protein: CASSIQSNNEQFF. The CDR3 nucleotides are TGTGCCAGCAGCATACAATCGAACAATGAGCAGTTCTTC.

The CDR3 region has the DNA TGTGCCAGCAGTTTATCAGGGGGCGGCTCCCAAAAAGCTTTCTTT. Translation: CASSLSGGGSQKAFF. The chain recombines TRBV28 with TRBJ1-1; 8 nucleotides match TRBD1. Per the germline V gene, CDR1 is MDHEN and CDR2 is SYDVKM. After removal of 1 base from V and 9 bases from J, the junction contained 10 bases not matched to a gene. The CDR3 extends over 15 amino acids.

The chain recombines TRBV19 with TRBJ1-1; D gene unclear. Trimming cost V 8 bases and J 0 bases, with 7 bases left between them. Per germline, CDR1 LNHDA and CDR2 SQIVND (reference sequence). The CDR3 has 12 amino acids. Here the CDR3 DNA reads TGTGCCAGTGGGAGCTTGAACACTGAAGCTTTCTTT. Translation gives CASGSLNTEAFF.

J is TRBJ1-5 and V is TRBV6-2 or TRBV6-3; no definite D call. V was shortened by 8 bases and J by 1 base, with 12 bases between the two germline ends. The CDR3 has 14 amino acids. The germline V gene encodes CDR1 MNHEY and CDR2 SVGEGT. CDR3 region: CASGLDYSNQPQHF. The CDR3 DNA is TGTGCCAGCGGCCTGGACTACAGCAATCAGCCCCAGCATTTT.

The chain employs TRBV6-5 and TRBJ1-4; 8 bases are shared with TRBD1. V gave up 6 bases and J gave up 8 bases; unmatched junction bases: 8. Germline-derived CDR1 and CDR2 are MNHEY and SVGAGI. The CDR3 covers 14 residues. CDR3 DNA sequence: TGTGCCAGCAGGAGGACAGGGAGGGACGAAAAACTGTTTTTT. Translated: CASRRTGRDEKLFF.